This is a list of T cell receptor beta chains from one sample in a study of cytomegalovirus exposure and HLA in healthy donors. Clones were sequenced by immunoSEQ multiplex PCR, and TCRdb holds only the in-frame ones, with some missing. The sample has 70,000 or so clones, just under 70% seen once. Sample: PBMCs. The receptors here all came from a woman aged 25 to 39 in good health and CMV-seronegative. CDR3s include the opening cysteine and the closing phenylalanine or tryptophan. The D gene is left open where the match is weak. Rows give clone size only sometimes, using once, few, many, or a class for an expanded clone.

>NA|NA|TRBV7-2|TRBJ1-1
CASSLDGGRTAFF
TGTGCCAGCAGCCTCGACGGGGGACGCACAGCTTTCTTT
>NA|NA|TRBV5-6|TRBJ2-2
CASSLEVSDTGELFF
TGTGCCAGCAGCTTGGAAGTGTCAGACACCGGGGAGCTGTTTTTT
>NA|NA|TRBV11-2|TRBJ2-2
CASSLKIGITGELFF
TGTGCCAGCAGCTTGAAGATCGGGATTACCGGGGAGCTGTTTTTT
>TRBD1|NA|TRBV7-9|TRBJ2-7
CASSPRTGSSYEQYF
TGTGCCAGCAGCCCACGGACAGGGAGCTCCTACGAGCAGTACTTC
>TRBD1|few|TRBV7-8|TRBJ1-2
CASSLQGAFGYTF
TGTGCCAGCAGCCTCCAGGGGGCTTTCGGCTACACCTTC
>NA|NA|TRBV6-1|TRBJ1-2
CASSEPAGNSGYTF
TGTGCCAGCAGTGAACCCGCAGGGAACAGTGGCTACACCTTC
>NA|NA|TRBV7-9|TRBJ2-7
CASSRVLQGYEQYF
TGTGCCAGCAGCCGAGTCCTACAGGGCTACGAGCAGTACTTC
>TRBD2|few|TRBV19|TRBJ2-3
CASRLAGDTDTQYF
TGTGCCAGTCGCCTAGCGGGAGACACAGATACGCAGTATTTT
>NA|NA|TRBV5-4|TRBJ2-5
CASSFEGRETQYF
TGTGCCAGCAGCTTTGAGGGTCGGGAGACCCAGTACTTC
>TRBD2|once|TRBV11-3|TRBJ2-1
CASSPGLANNEQFF
TGTGCCAGCAGCCCTGGACTAGCCAACAATGAGCAGTTCTTC
>TRBD1|NA|TRBV2|TRBJ1-1
CASLPGQGRDFF
TGTGCCAGCCTTCCGGGACAGGGTCGTGATTTCTTT
>NA|NA|TRBV6-1|TRBJ2-7
CASSVGGPYLSEQYF
TGTGCCAGCAGTGTCGGAGGGCCCTATTTATCTGAGCAGTACTTC
>NA|NA|TRBV9|TRBJ1-5
CASSAPEDRENSNQPQHF
TGTGCCAGCAGCGCACCTGAGGACAGAGAAAATAGCAATCAGCCCCAGCATTTT
>NA|NA|TRBV9|TRBJ1-3
CASSVRLRNTIYF
TGTGCCAGCAGCGTGAGGTTAAGAAACACCATATATTTT
>NA|NA|TRBV27|TRBJ1-2
CASSSSDRGMYGYTF
NA
>TRBD2|NA|TRBV7-3|TRBJ2-2
CASSPGLAGGINTGELFF
TGTGCCAGCAGCCCGGGACTAGCGGGGGGGATTAACACCGGGGAGCTGTTTTTT
>NA|NA|TRBV1|TRBJ2-7
CTSSQDCTGSYEQYF
TGCACCAGCAGCCAAGATTGCACAGGCTCCTACGAGCAGTACTTC
>TRBD1|NA|TRBV6-5|TRBJ1-3
CASSYWTGSGNTIYF
TGTGCCAGCAGTTACTGGACAGGCTCTGGAAACACCATATATTTT
>NA|NA|TRBV4-1|TRBJ1-5
CASSQDPGQTSNQPQHF
TGCGCCAGCAGCCAAGATCCAGGGCAGACTAGCAATCAGCCCCAGCATTTT
>NA|NA|TRBV9|TRBJ1-1
CASSVGSQGNTEAFF
TGTGCCAGCAGCGTGGGATCCCAGGGGAACACTGAAGCTTTCTTT
>TRBD1|few|TRBV19|TRBJ1-1
CASRDRGHGKAEAFF
TGTGCCAGTAGGGACAGGGGGCACGGGAAGGCTGAAGCTTTCTTT
>NA|NA|TRBV18|TRBJ1-2
CASSPRGRNYGYTF
TGTGCCAGCTCACCCAGGGGTCGTAACTATGGCTACACCTTC
>TRBD1|few|TRBV11-2|TRBJ2-6
CASSSQAGQGIGGANVLTF
TGTGCCAGCAGCTCCCAAGCGGGACAGGGAATCGGTGGGGCCAACGTCCTGACTTTC
>NA|few|TRBV7-3|TRBJ1-6
CASSLADSPLHF
TGTGCCAGCAGCTTGGCGGATTCACCCCTCCACTTT
>NA|NA|TRBV6-5|TRBJ2-1
CASSYQARANNEQFF
TGTGCCAGCAGTTACCAGGCCAGGGCGAACAATGAGCAGTTCTTC
>NA|NA|TRBV28|TRBJ1-5
CASGGHISNQPQHF
TGTGCCAGCGGGGGACATATTAGCAATCAGCCCCAGCATTTT
>NA|NA|TRBV5-1|TRBJ1-4
CASSFDGDNEKLFF
TGCGCCAGCAGCTTCGACGGGGATAATGAAAAACTGTTTTTT
>TRBD1|NA|TRBV30|TRBJ1-4
CAWSTGTVNNEKLFF
TGTGCCTGGAGCACCGGGACAGTAAATAATGAAAAACTGTTTTTT
>TRBD1|NA|TRBV5-6|TRBJ2-1
CASSSDRVMSYNEQFF
TGTGCCAGCAGCTCCGACAGGGTCATGTCCTACAATGAGCAGTTCTTC
>TRBD1|NA|TRBV30|TRBJ1-1
CAWETGLSTEAFF
TGTGCCTGGGAGACAGGGTTGAGCACTGAAGCTTTCTTT
>NA|NA|TRBV7-9|TRBJ2-7
CASSLTYEQYF
TGTGCCAGCAGCTTGACATACGAGCAGTACTTC
>NA|once|TRBV19|TRBJ1-3
CASTPGREIGNTIYF
TGTGCCAGTACCCCGGGAAGGGAGATTGGAAACACCATATATTTT
>NA|once|TRBV4-1|TRBJ1-2
CASSQQITSPGYTF
TGCGCCAGCAGCCAACAAATCACAAGTCCCGGCTACACCTTC
>NA|NA|TRBV6-6|TRBJ1-5
CASSFRGADQPQHF
TGTGCCAGCAGTTTCAGGGGCGCAGATCAGCCCCAGCATTTT
>NA|few|TRBV19|TRBJ1-5
CASSPTGSNQPQHF
TGTGCCAGTAGCCCTACGGGTAGCAATCAGCCCCAGCATTTT
>NA|once|TRBV6-5|TRBJ1-5
CASSYFGGQPQHF
TGTGCCAGCAGTTACTTCGGCGGTCAGCCCCAGCATTTT
>NA|few|TRBV9|TRBJ1-2
CASSVAESGLRGGYTF
TGTGCCAGCAGCGTAGCTGAATCGGGCCTTCGGGGTGGCTACACCTTC
>TRBD1|few|TRBV14|TRBJ2-3
CASSQVPKTGAHREDTQYF
TGTGCCAGCAGCCAAGTGCCGAAGACAGGGGCCCACCGGGAGGATACGCAGTATTTT
>TRBD1|NA|TRBV7-3|TRBJ2-3
CASSLTGTGPSDTQYF
TGTGCCAGCAGCTTAACCGGGACAGGGCCGTCCGATACGCAGTATTTT
>NA|NA|TRBV28|TRBJ1-2
CASSLVGGHTF
TGTGCCAGCAGTTTAGTGGGGGGTCACACCTTC
>TRBD1|NA|TRBV6-1|TRBJ1-2
CASSEDRTGSGPYGYTF
TGTGCCAGCAGTGAAGACCGGACAGGGAGTGGGCCCTATGGCTACACCTTC
>TRBD1|NA|TRBV11-2|TRBJ2-3
CASSLDRGQGRDTQYF
TGTGCCAGCAGCTTAGACCGGGGACAGGGGCGGGATACGCAGTATTTT
>TRBD1|NA|TRBV5-1|TRBJ1-1
CASSQSGTGGLTEAFF
TGCGCCAGCAGCCAGAGCGGGACAGGGGGCCTCACTGAAGCTTTCTTT